Below are 17 T cell receptor beta chains sequenced from a single sample in a study of neoadjuvant anti-PD-1 for oral cavity cancer. Here immunoSEQ multiplex PCR was the method, and the copy in TCRdb shows in-frame clones only, minus some. The repertoire holds 17,000 or so clones, with around 76% as singletons. Sample: PBMCs, taken before nivolumab (anti-PD-1) treatment. The receptor set was obtained from a person aged 40 to 85 with oral cavity squamous cell carcinoma.

This chain joins TRBV11-3 and TRBJ2-1; tentative D call: TRBD2 (6 bases). Germline V gene sequence: CDR1 SGHNT, CDR2 YENEEA. The V end lost 2 bases, the J end lost 9 bases, and 14 bases lay between the germline ends. There are 14 residues in the CDR3. The CDR3 region is CASSLSTSLSEQFF. Here the CDR3 DNA reads TGTGCCAGCAGCTTATCCACTAGCCTCAGTGAGCAGTTCTTC.

This clone came up a few times. The chain is built from TRBV30 and TRBJ2-7; D is unclear. V was clipped by 3 bases and J by 4 bases, with 10 bases between them. Germline V gene lookup returns CDR1 GTSNPN and CDR2 SVGIG (reference sequence). There are 12 residues in the CDR3. CDR3 sequence reads: CAWSLVGYEQYF. CDR3 DNA sequence: TGTGCCTGGAGCCTTGTGGGTTACGAGCAGTACTTC.

J is TRBJ2-7 and V is TRBV7-9, with a possible D match to TRBD1 (7 bases). Deletions cut 4 bases from V and 3 bases from J, with 13 bases between. There are 14 residues in the CDR3. Looked up from germline, CDR1 is SEHNR and CDR2 is FQNEAQ (reference sequence). Written as DNA, the CDR3 is TGTGCCAGCAGCTCAGGGGGGCTCCTCTACGAGCAGTACTTC. This encodes CASSSGGLLYEQYF.

This clone has more than one count but fewer than ten. The chain links TRBV19 to TRBJ2-1; 13 positions match TRBD2. The V segment lost 3 bases and the J segment 9 bases; nucleotides outside the gene matches: 5. This CDR3 has 15 residues. Germline assignment: CDR1 LNHDA and CDR2 SQIVND (reference sequence). The CDR3 bases are TGTGCCAGTAGTATTCAACTAGCGGGAGGGGCTGAGCAGTTCTTC. Its translation: CASSIQLAGGAEQFF.

The chain carries TRBV27 and TRBJ2-7; D ambiguous. CDR1 is MNHEY and CDR2 is SMNVEV in the germline V gene (reference sequence). Trimming pared 3 bases from V and 4 bases from J, leaving 7 bases between. The CDR3 runs to 12 residues. The CDR3 nucleotides read TGTGCCAGCAGTTTGAACGGATACGAGCAGTACTTC. This sequence encodes CASSLNGYEQYF.

CDR3 in DNA: TGTGCCACCAGCAGAGTAGCGGGGCAATCTTCCTACGAGCAGTACTTC. Amino acids: CATSRVAGQSSYEQYF. The V call is TRBV15, the J call TRBJ2-7; 8 positions agree with TRBD2. The germline V gene has CDR1 LNHNV and CDR2 YYDKDF (reference sequence). Trimming removed 1 base from V and 1 base from J; junction bases left unmatched: 6. The length of the CDR3 is 16 residues.

This clone has only a few counts. V usage is TRBV7-9 and J usage is TRBJ2-7; 12 bases map to TRBD1. The V gene end was trimmed by 6 bases and the J gene end by 4 bases; junction bases not matched to a gene: 7. Germline assignment: CDR1 SEHNR and CDR2 FQNEAQ (reference sequence). The CDR3 is made up of 15 amino acids. CDR3 coding DNA: TGTGCCAGCAGATCTCCGGGACAGGGGGCGTACGAGCAGTACTTC. Amino acids: CASRSPGQGAYEQYF.

This clone has more than one count but fewer than ten. The V gene is TRBV2, the J gene TRBJ2-7, with TRBD2 matching 7 bases. This CDR3 is 14 amino acids long. The ends lost 1 base at V and 4 bases at J; junction bases unmatched: 4. Germline lookup yields CDR1 SNHLY and CDR2 FYNNEI. The CDR3 coding sequence is TGTGCCAGCAGTGAAGAGGCGGGAGCATACGAGCAGTACTTC. Amino acid sequence: CASSEEAGAYEQYF.

This clone was counted a single time. The J gene is TRBJ1-4, the V gene TRBV5-6; 11 nucleotides align to TRBD1. The CDR3 is 17 amino acids. J lost 3 bases, V lost 4 bases, and 8 bases had no gene match. Germline V gene lookup returns CDR1 SGHDT and CDR2 YYEEEE. CDR3 coding DNA: TGTGCCAGCAGCGCCAGGACAGGGGGCTTACCTAATGAAAAACTGTTTTTT. Encoded protein: CASSARTGGLPNEKLFF.

This chain links TRBV28 with TRBJ1-5, with D perhaps matching TRBD1 (6 bases). V lost 4 bases to trimming and J lost 0 bases, with 13 bases between them. The CDR3 extends over 16 amino acids. Looked up from germline, CDR1 is MDHEN and CDR2 is SYDVKM. Here the CDR3 DNA reads TGTGCCAGCAGTTCCCGGGACACCTATAGCAATCAGCCCCAGCATTTT. This encodes CASSSRDTYSNQPQHF.

The chain uses TRBV7-3 and TRBJ1-6; D uncertain. Germline CDR1 SGHTA, CDR2 FQGTGA. This CDR3 spans 15 amino acids. V was clipped by 2 bases and J by 3 bases, with 8 bases between them. The CDR3 nucleotides read TGTGCCAGCAGCTTAGGGCCGAGCTATAATTCACCCCTCCACTTT. This sequence encodes CASSLGPSYNSPLHF.

A few counts support this clone. The chain joins TRBV28 to TRBJ1-2, with TRBD1 matching over 7 bases. Germline loops: CDR1 MDHEN, CDR2 SYDVKM. The V and J ends lost 7 bases and 4 bases, in that order; junction bases with no gene match: 18. This CDR3 is built from 17 residues. The DNA of the CDR3 is TGTGCCAGCAACCCGCTGACAGGGACTACACTATTCTATGGCTACACCTTC. Encoded protein: CASNPLTGTTLFYGYTF.

The V call is TRBV7-9, the J call TRBJ2-2; the match to TRBD2 covers 7 bases. The trim removed 8 bases at V and 2 bases at J, leaving 8 bases unmatched. The CDR3 covers 15 residues. Germline V lookup: CDR1 SEHNR, CDR2 FQNEAQ (reference sequence). CDR3: CASLGLAVNTGELFF. For the CDR3, the DNA is TGTGCCAGCCTGGGGCTAGCGGTTAACACCGGGGAGCTGTTTTTT.

This clone was seen once. The rearrangement links TRBV19 to TRBJ1-2, with TRBD1 as a possible D gene (5 bases). Germline lookup yields CDR1 LNHDA and CDR2 SQIVND (reference sequence). The CDR3 consists of 14 residues. The ends were cut back, 4 bases at V and 3 bases at J, with 12 bases in the middle. The CDR3 is CASSTRTTDYGYTF. As DNA, the CDR3 is TGTGCCAGTAGTACGCGGACAACCGACTATGGCTACACCTTC.

This clone was observed a handful of times. The chain has TRBV28 and TRBJ1-2; D is ambiguous. With 2 bases removed from V and 4 bases from J, the gap between germline ends came to 5 bases. The CDR3 runs 12 residues. Per germline, CDR1 MDHEN and CDR2 SYDVKM. The CDR3 nucleotides read TGTGCCAGCAGTTTACCCGGCTATGGCTACACCTTC. This codes for CASSLPGYGYTF.

This chain joins TRBV2 and TRBJ2-1, with TRBD2 identical over 10 bases. The J segment lost 6 bases and the V segment lost 6 bases, leaving 11 bases of the junction unmatched. Per the germline V gene, CDR1 is SNHLY and CDR2 is FYNNEI. The CDR3 loop spans 16 amino acids. The CDR3 DNA reads TGTGCCAGCAGGCTAATGACTAGCGGGTCCCCCAATGAGCAGTTCTTC. This codes for CASRLMTSGSPNEQFF.

This chain uses TRBV9 with TRBJ1-4; D gene unclear. V was trimmed by 0 bases and J by 7 bases, leaving 13 bases between them. The germline V gene has CDR1 SGDLS and CDR2 YYNGEE. This CDR3 contains 15 residues. CDR3 nucleotide sequence: TGTGCCAGCAGCGTAGCTCTCGGTTTGGGTGAAAAACTGTTTTTT. It codes for CASSVALGLGEKLFF.